These 24 T cell receptor beta chains originate from one sample sequenced in a study of T-cell reconstitution after alpha-beta-depleted transplantation in children. The authors prepared the TCRbeta library with unique molecular identifiers. TCRdb re-called the PCR reads with MiXCR, one entry per CDR3 protein. The data show over 150,000 distinct CDR3 sequences, 8.5% to 14% seen once. Sequenced here: PBMCs, sampled before TCRalphabeta/CD19-depleted stem cell transplant. These receptors came from a boy between 2 and 10 years old with acute myeloid leukemia, due to receive a stem cell transplant.

This clonotype came up many times. Relative to the germline gene, one junction end is altered; a read error may explain this. The chain recombines TRBV4-1 with TRBJ2-5; no firm D call. The CDR3 spans 13 residues. The V gene's germline CDR1 is MGHRA and CDR2 YSYEKL. CDR3: CASSLGHQETQYF. The CDR3 DNA reads TGCGCCAGCAGCCTAGGTCACCAGGAGACCCAGTACTTC.

At least ten counts were recorded for this clonotype. The chain links TRBV7-2 to TRBJ2-5; the D is unclear. The CDR3 length is 12 residues. Germline values: CDR1 SGHTA, CDR2 FQGNSA. Trimming removed 5 bases from V and 6 bases from J, with 10 bases in between. As DNA, the CDR3 is TGTGCCAGCAGCCTTACTGAGAAGACCCAGTACTTC. Translating it yields CASSLTEKTQYF.

This clonotype was recorded at least ten times. The chain is built from TRBV5-5 and TRBJ2-7, with TRBD1 identical over 9 bases. Per the germline V gene, CDR1 is SGHKS and CDR2 is YYEKEE (reference sequence). This CDR3 region has 14 residues. The J segment lost 4 bases and the V segment lost 4 bases, leaving 6 bases of the junction unmatched. The CDR3 coding sequence is TGTGCCAGCAGCGTATCGGGACAGGGATACGAGCAGTACGTC. Amino acid sequence: CASSVSGQGYEQYV.

This clonotype was counted ten times or more. The rearrangement joins TRBV28 to TRBJ2-2, with 7 positions matching TRBD1. CDR1 is MDHEN, CDR2 SYDVKM, per germline. This CDR3 region has 17 residues. The V and J ends lost 5 bases and 6 bases, in that order; junction bases with no gene match: 15. The CDR3 region is CASSQTGVGDWAGELFF. The CDR3 nucleotides are TGTGCCAGCAGTCAAACAGGGGTCGGAGATTGGGCCGGGGAGCTGTTTTTT.

This clonotype was observed many times. The chain couples TRBV12-3 or TRBV12-4 to TRBJ2-5; D call uncertain. V was trimmed by 1 base and J by 9 bases, leaving 15 bases between them. This CDR3 has 14 amino acids. CDR3 in amino acids: CASSLDGLIGPQYF. DNA for the CDR3: TGTGCCAGCAGTTTAGATGGGTTGATTGGGCCCCAGTACTTC.

This clonotype was recorded many times. The chain carries TRBV5-1 and TRBJ2-5; 7 bases match TRBD1. Germline values: CDR1 SGHRS, CDR2 YFSETQ. V lost 4 bases and J lost 1; bases outside the gene matches: 4. CDR3 length: 14 amino acids. This CDR3 is CASSMGQSQETQYF. CDR3 bases: TGCGCCAGCAGCATGGGACAGTCCCAAGAGACCCAGTACTTC.

This clonotype was counted at least ten times. The chain has TRBV27 and TRBJ1-5; possible D gene TRBD1, 6 bases. CDR1 MNHEY and CDR2 SMNVEV come from the germline V gene (reference sequence). This CDR3 comprises 16 residues. Trimming removed 1 base at V and 6 bases at J, with 16 bases between. The CDR3: CASSLWGNRVGQPQHF. The CDR3 DNA is TGTGCCAGCAGTTTATGGGGGAACAGGGTGGGTCAGCCCCAGCATTTT.

This clonotype was counted ten times or more. V usage is TRBV5-1 and J usage is TRBJ2-1; a possible D gene is TRBD2 (5 bases). The CDR3 is 14 amino acids. The ends were cut back, 0 bases at V and 7 bases at J, with 11 bases in the middle. The V gene's germline CDR1 is SGHRS and CDR2 YFSETQ. This chain's CDR3 is CASSLVTGRNEQFF. CDR3 sequence (DNA): TGCGCCAGCAGCTTGGTTACGGGAAGGAATGAGCAGTTCTTC.

This clonotype was counted ten times or more. The V and J genes are TRBV3-1 and TRBJ2-3, with 10 positions matching TRBD2. Germline V gene data show CDR1 as LGHDT and CDR2 as YNNKEL (reference sequence). J gave up 1 base and V 2 bases, and 9 bases lay outside the gene matches. The CDR3 is 18 amino acids. The CDR3 DNA reads as TGTGCCAGCAGCCAATACAGCGGGAGGGCCTTCGGCACAGATACGCAGTATTTT. Translated, it gives CASSQYSGRAFGTDTQYF.

This clonotype occurred many times. V is TRBV7-3 and J is TRBJ2-7; the D gene is possibly TRBD2 (5 bases). V was cut by 1 base and J by 4 bases, with 8 bases left in between. This CDR3 is built from 13 residues. The V gene's germline CDR1 is SGHTA and CDR2 FQGTGA. For the CDR3, the DNA is TGTGCCAGCAGCTTAAACGGGAAGTACGAGCAGTACTTC. Amino acid sequence: CASSLNGKYEQYF.

This clonotype appeared many times. The J gene is TRBJ2-1, the V gene TRBV7-9; TRBD2 matches at 7 bases. Germline values: CDR1 SEHNR, CDR2 FQNEAQ (reference sequence). J was trimmed by 7 bases and V by 7 bases; bases with no gene match: 13. This CDR3 comprises 15 residues. CDR3 DNA: TGTGCCAGCATACCGAAGTGGACTAGTCGAAATGAGCAGTTCTTC. Protein sequence: CASIPKWTSRNEQFF. Drawing the rest from reference TRBV7-9 and TRBJ2-1, the complete variable domain is DTGVSQNPRHKITKRGQNVTFRCDPISEHNRLYWYRQTLGQGPEFLTYFQNEAQLEKSRLLSDRFSAERPKGSFSTLEIQRTEQGDSAMYLCASIPKWTSRNEQFFGPGTRLTVL.

This clonotype came up many times. V is TRBV20-1 and J is TRBJ2-5; TRBD2 aligns across 10 bases. Germline V CDR1 and CDR2: DFQATT, SNEGSKA (reference sequence). This CDR3 comprises 13 residues. Trimming cost V 6 bases and J 3 bases; bases outside gene matches: 4. The CDR3 loop reads CSAALAGEETQYF. In DNA, the CDR3 is TGCAGTGCAGCTCTAGCGGGAGAAGAGACCCAGTACTTC.

This clonotype was recorded many times. The CDR3 nucleotides read TGTGCCAGCAGTACGTGGGACAGCATGAACACTGAAGCTTTCTTT. Translated, it gives CASSTWDSMNTEAFF. J is TRBJ1-1 and V is TRBV6-1, with 7 nucleotides matching TRBD1. This CDR3 has 15 amino acids. V gave up 5 bases and J gave up 0 bases; unmatched junction bases: 6. The V gene's germline CDR1 is MNHNS and CDR2 SASEGT.

This clonotype occurred many times. V usage is TRBV4-1 and J usage is TRBJ2-1, with D perhaps TRBD1 (6 bases). The CDR3 runs 14 residues. The V end was cut by 1 base, the J end by 5 bases, with 9 bases between. The germline V gene has CDR1 MGHRA and CDR2 YSYEKL. DNA of the CDR3: TGCGCCAGCAGCCAAGTATCAGGGGACAATGAGCAGTTCTTC. Residues: CASSQVSGDNEQFF.

This clonotype appeared many times. This chain uses TRBV5-1 with TRBJ2-2; D is tentatively TRBD1 or TRBD2 (5 bases each). CDR1 and CDR2 from the germline V gene are SGHRS and YFSETQ. This CDR3 has 13 residues. V lost 7 bases, J lost 5 bases, and 12 bases lay in between. CDR3 sequence reads: CASRDASTGELFF. In nucleotides, the CDR3 is TGCGCCAGCCGGGACGCCTCAACCGGGGAGCTGTTTTTT.

This clonotype appeared many times. The CDR3, as DNA: TGTGCCAGCAGCAAACAGGGGCGCAATCAGCCCCAGCATTTT. Translated, it gives CASSKQGRNQPQHF. This chain connects TRBV7-2 to TRBJ1-5; 7 bases align to TRBD1. The germline V gene encodes CDR1 SGHTA and CDR2 FQGNSA. This CDR3 has 14 residues. Unmatched junction bases numbered 3, after V lost 5 bases and J lost 2 bases.

The chain combines TRBV28 with TRBJ2-3; TRBD1 is a possible D gene (7 bases). This CDR3 is built from 16 residues. The germline V gene has CDR1 MDHEN and CDR2 SYDVKM. V lost 5 bases, J lost 4 bases, and 19 bases lay in between. This CDR3 reads CASSPRTGGRPDTQYF. In DNA form, the CDR3 reads TGTGCCAGCAGTCCCCGGACAGGAGGGAGACCAGATACGCAGTATTTT.

This clonotype was observed at least ten times. The genes are TRBV28 and TRBJ2-7; 8 nucleotides match TRBD2. V trimming: 8 bases; J trimming: 5 bases; junction bases outside the gene matches: 11. Germline-derived CDR1 and CDR2 are MDHEN and SYDVKM. The CDR3 is made up of 14 amino acids. In DNA, the CDR3 is TGTGCCAGCTGGGGAGGACTAGCTCCCGACGAGCAGTACTTC. This sequence encodes CASWGGLAPDEQYF.

This clonotype was found many times. The chain joins TRBV7-9 to TRBJ2-2; possibly TRBD2 for D (5 bases). Looked up from germline, CDR1 is SEHNR and CDR2 is FQNEAQ (reference sequence). The CDR3 is made up of 12 amino acids. Between the trimmed V and J ends, which lost 4 bases and 7 bases, there was a span of 7 bases. CDR3 loop: CASSSAGGELFF. DNA for the CDR3: TGTGCCAGCAGCTCGGCGGGCGGGGAGCTGTTTTTT.

This clonotype has a count of ten or more. The rearrangement joins TRBV20-1 to TRBJ2-1, with 8 nucleotides matching TRBD2. The germline V gene has CDR1 DFQATT and CDR2 SNEGSKA (reference sequence). The CDR3 runs 13 residues. The CDR3: CSPNIAGSDEQFF. As DNA, the CDR3 is TGCAGCCCCAACATAGCGGGATCCGACGAGCAGTTCTTC.

This clonotype was detected ten times or more. The CDR3 protein is CASSSGVAGGGTDTQYF. The CDR3 nucleotides read TGCGCCAGCAGCTCCGGAGTAGCGGGAGGGGGGACAGATACGCAGTATTTT. V is TRBV5-1 and J is TRBJ2-3, with 11 bases fitting TRBD2. Germline V gene data show CDR1 as SGHRS and CDR2 as YFSETQ. Trimming cost V 3 bases and J 3 bases; bases outside gene matches: 9. The CDR3 contains 17 residues. Together with reference TRBV5-1 and TRBJ2-3, the CDR3 gives the full variable domain: KAGVTQTPRYLIKTRGQQVTLSCSPISGHRSVSWYQQTPGQGLQFLFEYFSETQRNKGNFPGRFSGRQFSNSRSEMNVSTLELGDSALYLCASSSGVAGGGTDTQYFGPGTRLTVL.

As to this clonotype: The conserved phenylalanine or tryptophan normally closing the CDR3 is absent here, so this likely arose from a read error. J is TRBJ2-2 and V is TRBV12-3 or TRBV12-4; D uncertain. The CDR3 is 16 residues long. For the CDR3, the DNA is TGTGCCAACAGTTTAGTGGGGTTGCTGTCCACCAGGGAGCTGTTTTCT. Translating it yields CANSLVGLLSTRELFS.

The chain joins TRBV20-1 to TRBJ2-4; TRBD2 is a possible D gene (5 bases). The germline V gene encodes CDR1 DFQATT and CDR2 SNEGSKA (reference sequence). Trimming took off 6 bases at V and 3 bases at J, with 24 bases between the two ends. The length of the CDR3 is 17 residues. The CDR3 loop reads CSADSPLGSGGKNIQYF. The DNA of the CDR3 is TGCAGTGCGGATTCCCCTTTGGGAAGCGGCGGCAAAAACATTCAGTACTTC.

This chain connects TRBV6-4 to TRBJ1-5; D call uncertain. This CDR3 has 13 residues. Germline loops: CDR1 MRHNA, CDR2 SNTAGT. The V end lost 3 bases, the J end lost 1 base, and 4 bases lay between the germline ends. CDR3 residues: CASSEGSNQPQHF. The CDR3 nucleotides are TGTGCCAGCAGTGAAGGCAGCAATCAGCCCCAGCATTTT.